The clone carrying this T cell receptor (beta chain) was detected a few times. CDR1 KGHDR and CDR2 SFDVKD come from the germline V gene. The CDR3 sequence is 13 residues long. V was shortened by 6 bases and J by 8 bases, with 15 bases between the two germline ends. Using immunoSEQ multiplex PCR, the repertoire was profiled, and TCRdb retains in-frame clones only, with some absent. This table holds more than 400,000 clones, over 75% found once. The sample comes from a study of blood T cell repertoires in COVID-19. The specimen sequenced was peripheral blood. The rearrangement joins TRBV24-1 to TRBJ1-2; perhaps TRBD1 as D (5 bases). This receptor was identified in a human donor in a cohort sampled during active COVID-19. The CDR3 spells CATSSRGGDGYTF. In DNA, the CDR3 is TGTGCCACCAGTTCCCGGGGCGGGGACGGCTACACCTTC.